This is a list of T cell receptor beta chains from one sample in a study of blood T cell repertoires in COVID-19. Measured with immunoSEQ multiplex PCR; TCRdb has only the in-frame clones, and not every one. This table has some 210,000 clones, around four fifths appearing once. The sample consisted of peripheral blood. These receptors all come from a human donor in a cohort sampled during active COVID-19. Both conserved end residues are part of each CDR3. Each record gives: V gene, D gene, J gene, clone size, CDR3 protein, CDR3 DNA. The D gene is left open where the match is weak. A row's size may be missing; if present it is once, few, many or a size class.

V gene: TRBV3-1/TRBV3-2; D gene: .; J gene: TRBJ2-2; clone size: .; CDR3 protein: CASSQVVPDTGELFF; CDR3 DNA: TGTGCCAGCAGCCAAGTGGTACCAGACACCGGGGAGCTGTTTTTT
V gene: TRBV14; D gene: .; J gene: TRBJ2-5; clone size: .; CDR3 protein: CASSQMLRGSAETQYF; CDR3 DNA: TGTGCCAGCAGCCAAATGCTCAGGGGAAGTGCGGAGACCCAGTACTTC
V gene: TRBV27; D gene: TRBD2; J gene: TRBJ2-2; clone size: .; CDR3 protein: CASSSGSGRTGELFF; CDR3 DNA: TGTGCCAGCAGTTCCGGGTCCGGGAGGACCGGGGAGCTGTTTTTT
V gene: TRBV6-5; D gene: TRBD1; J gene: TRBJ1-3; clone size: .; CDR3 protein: CASRSGGSGNTIYF; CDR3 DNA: TGTGCCAGCAGGTCAGGGGGATCCGGAAACACCATATATTTT
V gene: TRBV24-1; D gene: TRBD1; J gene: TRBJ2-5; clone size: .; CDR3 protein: CATSARKTGGYQETQYF; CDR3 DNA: TGTGCCACCAGTGCCCGAAAGACAGGGGGTTACCAAGAGACCCAGTACTTC
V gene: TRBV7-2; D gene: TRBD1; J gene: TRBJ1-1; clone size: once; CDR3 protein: CASSADRVNTEAFF; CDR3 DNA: TGTGCCAGCAGCGCGGACAGGGTGAACACTGAAGCTTTCTTT
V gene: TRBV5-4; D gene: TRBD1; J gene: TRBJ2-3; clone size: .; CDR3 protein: CASSPGQGSDTQYF; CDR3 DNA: TGTGCCAGCAGCCCCGGACAGGGGTCAGATACGCAGTATTTT
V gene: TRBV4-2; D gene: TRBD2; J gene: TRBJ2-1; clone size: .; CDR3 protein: CASSQQARAGTHYNEQFF; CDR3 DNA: TGTGCCAGCAGCCAACAAGCGCGAGCGGGAACCCACTACAATGAGCAGTTCTTC
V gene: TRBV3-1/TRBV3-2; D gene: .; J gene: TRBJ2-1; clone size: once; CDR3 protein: CASSPKGAAYNEQFF; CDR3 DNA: TGTGCCAGCAGCCCCAAAGGGGCGGCCTACAATGAGCAGTTCTTC
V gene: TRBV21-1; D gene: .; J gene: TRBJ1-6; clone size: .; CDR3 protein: CASSKGTRDRAWSPLHF; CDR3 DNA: TGTGCCAGCAGCAAAGGGACCCGGGACAGGGCTTGGTCACCCCTCCACTTT
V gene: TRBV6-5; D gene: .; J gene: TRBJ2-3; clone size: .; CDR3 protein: CATPTGTSTDTQYF; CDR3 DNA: TGTGCCACTCCAACCGGGACTAGCACAGATACGCAGTATTTT
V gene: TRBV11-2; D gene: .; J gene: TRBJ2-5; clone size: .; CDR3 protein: CASSRNYGTPQETQYF; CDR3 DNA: TGTGCCAGCAGCCGAAACTACGGGACTCCCCAAGAGACCCAGTACTTC
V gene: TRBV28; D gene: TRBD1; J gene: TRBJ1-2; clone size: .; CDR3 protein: CASRFRTTGYYGYTF; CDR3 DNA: TGTGCCAGCAGGTTCCGGACGACAGGGTACTATGGCTACACCTTC
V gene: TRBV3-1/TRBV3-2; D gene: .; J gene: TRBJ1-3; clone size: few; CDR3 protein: CASSQGVYSGNTIYF; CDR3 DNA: TGTGCCAGCAGCCAAGGCGTCTACTCTGGAAACACCATATATTTT
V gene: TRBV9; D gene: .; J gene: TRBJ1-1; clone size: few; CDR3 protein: CASSPQTTPGLAFF; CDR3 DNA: TGTGCCAGCAGCCCCCAAACCACTCCAGGATTGGCTTTCTTT
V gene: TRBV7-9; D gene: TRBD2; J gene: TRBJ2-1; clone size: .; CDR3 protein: CASSLEPLTGGDYNEQFF; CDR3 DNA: TGTGCCAGCAGCTTAGAGCCCTTGACGGGAGGGGACTACAATGAGCAGTTCTTC
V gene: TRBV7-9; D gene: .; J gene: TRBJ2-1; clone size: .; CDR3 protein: CASSSSGAAVADNEQFF; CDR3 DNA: TGTGCCAGCAGCTCGAGTGGGGCGGCCGTAGCCGACAATGAGCAGTTCTTC
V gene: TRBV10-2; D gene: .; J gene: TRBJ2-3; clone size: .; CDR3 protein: CASSSPDTQYF; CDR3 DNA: TGCGCCAGCAGTTCTCCAGATACGCAGTATTTT
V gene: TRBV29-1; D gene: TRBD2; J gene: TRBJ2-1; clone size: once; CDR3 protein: CSVDAAPGGKNNEQFF; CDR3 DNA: TGCAGCGTTGACGCAGCCCCGGGGGGAAAAAACAATGAGCAGTTCTTC
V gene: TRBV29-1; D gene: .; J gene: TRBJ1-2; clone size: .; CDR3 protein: CSVQQATYGYTF; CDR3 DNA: TGCAGCGTTCAACAGGCAACCTATGGCTACACCTTC
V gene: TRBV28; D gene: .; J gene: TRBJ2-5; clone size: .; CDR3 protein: CASSRQVEETQYF; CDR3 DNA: TGTGCCAGCAGCAGACAGGTCGAAGAGACCCAGTACTTC
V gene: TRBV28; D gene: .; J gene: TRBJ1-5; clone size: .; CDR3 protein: CASAWAGPNNQPQHF; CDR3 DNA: TGTGCCAGCGCGTGGGCAGGGCCGAATAATCAGCCCCAGCATTTT
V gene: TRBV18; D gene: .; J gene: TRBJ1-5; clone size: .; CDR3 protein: CASSPNAQGNSNQPQHF; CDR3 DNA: TGTGCCAGCTCACCAAATGCCCAGGGGAATAGCAATCAGCCCCAGCATTTT
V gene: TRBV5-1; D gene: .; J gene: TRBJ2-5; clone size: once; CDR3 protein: CASRGQGGETQYF; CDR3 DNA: TGCGCCAGCAGAGGGCAGGGAGGCGAGACCCAGTACTTC
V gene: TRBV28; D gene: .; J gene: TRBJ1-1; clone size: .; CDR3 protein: CASSLSLENTEAFF; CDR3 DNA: TGTGCCAGCAGTTTATCATTAGAGAACACTGAAGCTTTCTTT
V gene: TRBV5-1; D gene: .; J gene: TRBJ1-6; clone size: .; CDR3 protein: CASSLGEGYSNSPLHF; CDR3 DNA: TGCGCCAGCAGCTTGGGAGAGGGCTATTCTAATTCACCCCTCCACTTT
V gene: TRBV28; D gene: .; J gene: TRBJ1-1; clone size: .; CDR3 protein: CASSIPGTEAFF; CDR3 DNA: TGTGCCAGCAGCATACCCGGCACTGAAGCTTTCTTT
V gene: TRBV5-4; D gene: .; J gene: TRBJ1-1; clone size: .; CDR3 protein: CASSFRAANTEAFF; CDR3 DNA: TGTGCCAGCAGCTTCCGAGCGGCGAACACTGAAGCTTTCTTT
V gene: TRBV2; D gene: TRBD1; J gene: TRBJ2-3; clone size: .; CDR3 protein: CASSEGFRGSTDTQYF; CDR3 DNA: TGTGCCAGCAGTGAGGGGTTCAGGGGGAGCACAGATACGCAGTATTTT
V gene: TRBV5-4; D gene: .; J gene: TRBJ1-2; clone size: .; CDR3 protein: CASSLAGQHYGYTF; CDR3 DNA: TGTGCCAGCAGCTTGGCAGGACAGCACTATGGCTACACCTTC
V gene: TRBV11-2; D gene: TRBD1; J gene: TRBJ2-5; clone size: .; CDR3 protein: CASTTGRRGRGETQYF; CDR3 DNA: TGTGCCAGCACGACAGGTCGTAGGGGGCGAGGGGAGACCCAGTACTTC
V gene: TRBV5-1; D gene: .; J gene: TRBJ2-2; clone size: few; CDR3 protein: CASSLDGVSNTGELFF; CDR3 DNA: TGCGCCAGCAGCTTGGACGGGGTTTCGAACACCGGGGAGCTGTTTTTT
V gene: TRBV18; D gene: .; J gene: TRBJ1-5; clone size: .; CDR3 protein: CASSLTASNQPQHF; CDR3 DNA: TGTGCCAGCTCACTGACAGCGAGCAATCAGCCCCAGCATTTT
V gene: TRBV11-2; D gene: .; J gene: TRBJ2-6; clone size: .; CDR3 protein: CASSLGEVGGPSGANVLTF; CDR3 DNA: TGTGCCAGCAGCCTTGGGGAGGTAGGGGGCCCCTCTGGGGCCAACGTCCTGACTTTC
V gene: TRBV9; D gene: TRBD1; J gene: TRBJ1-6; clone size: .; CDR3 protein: CASSSGTANSPLHF; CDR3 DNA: TGTGCCAGCAGCTCCGGGACAGCTAATTCACCCCTCCACTTT
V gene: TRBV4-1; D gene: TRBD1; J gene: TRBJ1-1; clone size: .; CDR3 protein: CASSQSGTVVMNTEAFF; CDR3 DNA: TGCGCCAGCAGCCAATCAGGGACAGTCGTTATGAACACTGAAGCTTTCTTT
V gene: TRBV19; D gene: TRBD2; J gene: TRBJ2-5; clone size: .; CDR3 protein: CASSLSSLAGETQYF; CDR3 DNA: TGTGCCAGTAGCTTGTCCAGTCTAGCGGGCGAGACCCAGTACTTC
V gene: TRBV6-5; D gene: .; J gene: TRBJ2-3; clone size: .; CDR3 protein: CASRGIRESTDTQYF; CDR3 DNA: TGTGCCAGCAGGGGTATTCGGGAGAGCACAGATACGCAGTATTTT
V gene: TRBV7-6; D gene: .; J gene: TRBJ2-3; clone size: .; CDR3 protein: CASSPQGFASTDTQYF; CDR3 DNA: TGTGCCAGCAGCCCACAGGGTTTCGCTAGCACAGATACGCAGTATTTT
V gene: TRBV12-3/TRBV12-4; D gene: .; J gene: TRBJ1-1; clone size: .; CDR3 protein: CASSLEGGTEAFF; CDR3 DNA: TGTGCCAGCAGTTTGGAGGGCGGGACTGAAGCTTTCTTT
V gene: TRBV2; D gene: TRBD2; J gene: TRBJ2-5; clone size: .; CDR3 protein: CASSSLAGETQYF; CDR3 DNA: TGTGCCAGCAGTTCACTAGCGGGAGAGACCCAGTACTTC
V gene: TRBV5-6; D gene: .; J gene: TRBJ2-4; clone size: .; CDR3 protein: CASSPTRWASSSIQYF; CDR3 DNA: TGTGCCAGCAGCCCAACTCGTTGGGCCAGCTCAAGCATTCAGTACTTC
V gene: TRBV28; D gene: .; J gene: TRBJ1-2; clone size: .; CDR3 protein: CASTPELYGYTF; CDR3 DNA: TGTGCCAGCACCCCCGAGTTGTATGGCTACACCTTC
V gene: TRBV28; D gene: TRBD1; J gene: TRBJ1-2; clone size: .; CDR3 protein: CASSPQALGTGFGPGYTF; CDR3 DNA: TGTGCCAGCAGTCCCCAAGCGTTAGGGACAGGGTTTGGTCCGGGCTACACCTTC
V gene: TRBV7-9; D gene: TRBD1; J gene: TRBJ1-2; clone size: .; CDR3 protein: CASTRGDYGYTF; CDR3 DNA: TGTGCCAGCACCAGGGGGGACTATGGCTACACCTTC
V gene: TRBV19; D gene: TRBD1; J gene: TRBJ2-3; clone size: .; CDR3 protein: CASRSTGQGRGGTDTQYF; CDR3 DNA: TGTGCCAGTAGATCAACGGGACAGGGTAGAGGGGGCACAGATACGCAGTATTTT
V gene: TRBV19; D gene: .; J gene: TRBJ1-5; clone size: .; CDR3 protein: CASSLADNQPQHF; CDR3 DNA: TGTGCCAGTAGTCTTGCGGACAATCAGCCCCAGCATTTT
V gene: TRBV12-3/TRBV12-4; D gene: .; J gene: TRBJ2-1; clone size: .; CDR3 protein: CASSLLTVGEQFF; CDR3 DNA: TGTGCCAGCAGTTTACTGACAGTCGGGGAGCAGTTCTTC
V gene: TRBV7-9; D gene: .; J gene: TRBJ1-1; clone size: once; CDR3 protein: CASSLLPTLAARENTEAFF; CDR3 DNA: TGTGCCAGCAGCTTACTCCCTACCCTGGCAGCGAGAGAGAACACTGAAGCTTTCTTT
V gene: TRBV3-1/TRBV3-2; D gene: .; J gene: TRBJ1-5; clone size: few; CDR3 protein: CASSQDANSQPQHF; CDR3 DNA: TGTGCCAGCAGCCAAGACGCGAATAGTCAGCCCCAGCATTTT
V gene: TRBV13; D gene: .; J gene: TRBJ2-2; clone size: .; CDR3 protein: CASSHRTVQLAGPGELFF; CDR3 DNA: TGTGCCAGCAGCCACCGGACAGTGCAGTTAGCGGGCCCCGGGGAGCTGTTTTTT
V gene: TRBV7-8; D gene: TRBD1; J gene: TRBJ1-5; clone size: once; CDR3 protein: CASSLMDRGGQPQHF; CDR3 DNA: TGTGCCAGCAGCTTAATGGACAGGGGTGGCCAGCCCCAGCATTTT